Here is one T cell receptor beta chain with its context. Its antigen is unidentified. Assay: immunoSEQ multiplex PCR; the TCRdb copy retains only in-frame clones and omits some. The sample consists of around 20,000 clones, around 75% of them appearing once. Germline CDR1 SNHLY, CDR2 FYNNEI. This CDR3 spans 14 amino acids. The junction had 5 bases not matched to a gene; V was cut back by 6 bases and J by 2 bases. CD4+ T cells from unexposed donors were obtained before the COVID-19 pandemic (2011-2018). After about ten days of culture, CD4+ T cells were isolated. These data are taken from a study of CD4 T cells in relation to SARS-CoV-2 and coronaviruses. Study background: After roughly ten days of antigen culture, PBMC TCR beta CDR3s were sequenced. Findings and caveats of the study: In about 65% of donors, memory CD4+ clonotypes crossrecognized SARS-CoV-2 and at least one common cold coronavirus spike.

The receptor was derived from a human donor in good health. Input material: CD4+ T cells from PBMCs, cultured in vitro. The rearrangement uses TRBV2 and TRBJ1-1, with 8 bases identical to TRBD1. The CDR3 nucleotides are TGTGCCAGCAGCCTGACAGGGGTCAACACTGAAGCTTTCTTT. This codes for CASSLTGVNTEAFF.